Listed below are T cell receptor beta chains from one sample, sequenced in a study of blood T cells in healthy people across ages. In TCRdb, the 5' RACE reads were re-called with MiXCR into one record per CDR3 protein. Here the sample spans over 1.5 million distinct CDR3 sequences, roughly 52% being singletons. The specimen was blood. The receptors originated from a woman in her thirties or forties in good health. Each CDR3 is given with its conserved first and last residue. Fields, in order: V gene, J gene, D gene, CDR3 length, clone size, CDR3 DNA, CDR3 protein. D genes are given only for firm matches. Where a row states a size, it is once, few, many or the class of an expanded clone; other rows omit it.

>TRBV5-6|TRBJ2-7|NA|15|NA
TGTGCCAGCAGCTTACAGGGATCCCCGGTCTACGAGCAGTACTTC
CASSLQGSPVYEQYF
>TRBV6-5|TRBJ2-6|NA|14|NA
TGTGCCAGCAGTGACCGTTGGGGGGCCAACGTCCTGACTTTC
CASSDRWGANVLTF
>TRBV4-2|TRBJ2-1|TRBD2|16|NA
TGTGCCAGCAGCGCGGCTAGCGGGTCCTTGGGCAATGAGCAGTTCTTC
CASSAASGSLGNEQFF
>TRBV11-1|TRBJ2-5|NA|16|few
TGTGCCAGCAGCTTAGCGAGGAGGGTGAGCGGAGAGACCCAGTACTTC
CASSLARRVSGETQYF
>TRBV7-2|TRBJ1-5|TRBD1|15|many
TGTGCCAGCAGCCCGGGACAGCCTCTTAATCAGCCCCAGCATTTT
CASSPGQPLNQPQHF
>TRBV9|TRBJ2-1|TRBD1|16|once
TGTGCCAGCAGCGTAGCTCCTGGGACAGGGTACAATGAGCAGTTCTTC
CASSVAPGTGYNEQFF
>TRBV24-1|TRBJ1-1|TRBD1|13|NA
TGTGCCACCAGGGGGACAGGGAACACTGAAGCTTTCTTT
CATRGTGNTEAFF
>TRBV20-1|TRBJ1-2|NA|14|NA
TGCAGTGCTAGTCCAGGTGGAGGTATCTATGGCTACACCTTC
CSASPGGGIYGYTF
>TRBV6-1|TRBJ1-4|NA|14|few
TGTGCCAGCAGTGTAACAGAAACTAATGAAAAACTGTTTTTT
CASSVTETNEKLFF
>TRBV27|TRBJ2-7|NA|14|NA
TGTGCCAGCAGTTCGGGGGGCCGAGTAATTGAGCAGTACTTC
CASSSGGRVIEQYF
>TRBV6-6|TRBJ2-5|TRBD2|15|NA
TGTGCCAGCACGAGCGGCGGGGGGCCCCAAGAGACCCAGTACTTC
CASTSGGGPQETQYF
>TRBV20-1|TRBJ2-1|NA|14|NA
TGCAGTGCAGCTCCTCGGGTTTCCTACAATGAGCAGTTCTTC
CSAAPRVSYNEQFF
>TRBV27|TRBJ2-5|NA|13|NA
TGTGCCACAAAACCCCAGATTCGAGAGACCCAGTACTTC
CATKPQIRETQYF
>TRBV7-2|TRBJ1-6|NA|15|NA
TGTGCCAGCAGCCCTCGGACAGATTATAATTCACCCCTCCACTTT
CASSPRTDYNSPLHF
>TRBV6-2/TRBV6-3|TRBJ1-2|NA|12|NA
TGTGCCAGCGCCTCCTTAGGGAGTGGCTACACCTTC
CASASLGSGYTF
>TRBV7-9|TRBJ2-5|TRBD1|16|once
TGTGCCAGCAGCTTAGACGGCAGGGGGCTGGAAGAGACCCAGTACTTC
CASSLDGRGLEETQYF
>TRBV20-1|TRBJ1-2|TRBD1|20|NA
TGCAGTGCTAGAGACAACCGGGACAGGGGGATGCCGACATTAATTTATGGCTACACCTTC
CSARDNRDRGMPTLIYGYTF
>TRBV4-2|TRBJ2-1|NA|16|NA
TGTGCCAGCAGCCAAGATAACAGGGGCGCGGGGAATGAGCAGTTCTTC
CASSQDNRGAGNEQFF
>TRBV6-6|TRBJ1-6|NA|15|NA
TGTGCCAGCAGTTACTCGAGCAGGTTGTATTCACCCCTCCACTTT
CASSYSSRLYSPLHF
>TRBV28|TRBJ1-4|TRBD1|12|NA
TGTGCCTCCGACAGGGCTAATGAAAAACTGTTTTTT
CASDRANEKLFF
>TRBV3-1|TRBJ2-7|NA|13|NA
TGTGCCGGCAGCCAAGGCGTAGGGTACGAGCAGTACTTC
CAGSQGVGYEQYF
>TRBV7-9|TRBJ1-2|NA|14|NA
TGTGCCAGCAGTCCCACAGATAGGCCTTTTGGCTACACCTTC
CASSPTDRPFGYTF
>TRBV11-3|TRBJ2-3|NA|19|NA
TGTGCCAGCAGCTTAGGAGCGTCTTCCACGTTCCCTAGCACAGATACGCAGTATTTT
CASSLGASSTFPSTDTQYF
>TRBV7-9|TRBJ2-1|NA|14|NA
TGTGCCAGCAGCTTAGGCGGAACCCAAGAGACCCAGTTCTTC
CASSLGGTQETQFF
>TRBV4-2|TRBJ2-2|NA|16|once
TGTGCCAGCAGCCAAGACAGGGGCGCGGGCACCGGGGAGCTGTTTTTT
CASSQDRGAGTGELFF
>TRBV4-3|TRBJ2-5|NA|15|once
TGCGCCAGCAGCCAAGATTTTGGGTCTGGGGGGACCCAGTACTTC
CASSQDFGSGGTQYF
>TRBV7-2|TRBJ2-5|TRBD2|14|few
TGTGCCAGCAGCTCTACTAGCGTTCAAGAGACCCAGTACTTC
CASSSTSVQETQYF
>TRBV7-6|TRBJ2-7|NA|11|few
TGTGCCAGCAGCTCCAAGGGGGTCCAGTACTTC
CASSSKGVQYF
>TRBV28|TRBJ1-5|NA|15|NA
TGTGCCAGCACCCCCCCCGGGAGTAACAATCAGCCCCAGCATTTT
CASTPPGSNNQPQHF
>TRBV7-2|TRBJ2-4|TRBD1|18|few
TGTGCCAGCAGCTTATTTGGGCAGGGGGCGACAGCCAAAAACATTCAGTACTTC
CASSLFGQGATAKNIQYF
>TRBV3-1|TRBJ2-7|NA|18|NA
TGTGCCAGCAGCCAAGGAATCCAAACGGGGGGACAAGTCTACGAGCAGTACTTC
CASSQGIQTGGQVYEQYF
>TRBV11-2|TRBJ2-5|NA|14|NA
TGTGCCAGCAGCTTAGTAATAGACCAAGAGACCCAGTACTTC
CASSLVIDQETQYF
>TRBV7-9|TRBJ2-7|NA|15|few
TGTGCCAGCAGCTTAGCGGGGGCCGGTTCCTACGAGCAGTACTTC
CASSLAGAGSYEQYF
>TRBV4-3|TRBJ2-1|NA|16|NA
TGCGCCAGCAGCCCGGGGAGTAGGGGGGGCTACAATGAGCAGTTCTTC
CASSPGSRGGYNEQFF
>TRBV7-2|TRBJ2-4|TRBD2|15|NA
TGTGCCAGCAGCTTAGACTCAGCGGGGGGCGTGGAGCGGTACTTC
CASSLDSAGGVERYF
>TRBV2|TRBJ2-5|TRBD1|14|NA
TGTGCCAGCAGTCGACAGGGGTATAGGGAGACCCAGTACTTC
CASSRQGYRETQYF
>TRBV20-1|TRBJ1-1|NA|14|NA
TGCAGTGCTCAAACAGGGTTCATGAACACTGAAGCTTTCTTT
CSAQTGFMNTEAFF
>TRBV7-3|TRBJ1-1|TRBD1|14|NA
TGTGCCAGCAGCTTGGGGACAGGGATCACTGAAGCTTTCTTT
CASSLGTGITEAFF
>TRBV4-3|TRBJ2-6|TRBD1|20|once
TGCGCCAGCAGCCGCAGTCCCGGGACAGCTTCCTACTCTGGGGCCAACGTCCTGACTTTC
CASSRSPGTASYSGANVLTF
>TRBV7-2|TRBJ2-3|NA|16|NA
TGTGCCAGCAGCTCGGGGAGGCCGGGGTTTGGGGATACGCAGTATTTT
CASSSGRPGFGDTQYF
>TRBV7-9|TRBJ2-3|TRBD2|16|few
TGTGCCAGCAGCTTCGGGGGACTAGCGCCCCCGGATACGCAGTATTTT
CASSFGGLAPPDTQYF
>TRBV12-3/TRBV12-4|TRBJ2-3|TRBD2|13|NA
TGTGCCAGCAGTTCGGGACTAGGGTTTACGCAGTATTTT
CASSSGLGFTQYF
>TRBV27|TRBJ1-5|NA|16|NA
TGTGCCAGCAGTTTATCGGCAGGGACGGTACATCAGCCCCAGCATTTT
CASSLSAGTVHQPQHF
>TRBV7-9|TRBJ2-1|NA|14|once
TGTGCCAGCAGCTTAATACAACAGGAGGGTGCGCAGTTCTTC
CASSLIQQEGAQFF
>TRBV29-1|TRBJ2-7|NA|11|many
TGCAGCGTCCAAGGATCCTACGAGCAGTACTTC
CSVQGSYEQYF
>TRBV5-1|TRBJ1-5|NA|16|NA
TGCGCCAGCAGCTTGAACGGCGGAGGCTACAATCAGCCCCAGCATTTT
CASSLNGGGYNQPQHF
>TRBV7-9|TRBJ2-7|NA|14|NA
TGTGCCAGCAGCTTAGCTGACAAGACCTACGAGCAGTACTTC
CASSLADKTYEQYF
>TRBV7-2|TRBJ1-2|TRBD1|16|NA
TGTGCCAGCGGCCCAGGGGGCAGGGGGCTTAGCTATGGCTACACCTTC
CASGPGGRGLSYGYTF
>TRBV27|TRBJ2-2|NA|13|NA
TGTGCCAGCAGTTTAGGACACACCGGGGAGCTGTTTTTT
CASSLGHTGELFF
>TRBV20-1|TRBJ1-5|TRBD1|14|NA
TGCAGTGCTAGGCAGGGGGTTTCGGGTCAGCCCCAGCATTTT
CSARQGVSGQPQHF
>TRBV3-1|TRBJ2-5|TRBD2|17|NA
TGTGCCAGCAGCCAAGAAAAAGCGGGGGGGTACCAAGAGACCCAGTACTTC
CASSQEKAGGYQETQYF
>TRBV29-1|TRBJ2-1|TRBD2|16|few
TGCAGCGTTGGAACACCCACCGGGACTAGCGGGGGACAGCAGTTCTTC
CSVGTPTGTSGGQQFF
>TRBV11-2|TRBJ2-3|TRBD2|18|once
TGTGCCAGCAGCTTGACTAGCGGGGGAAGACCTATTACAGATACGCAGTATTTT
CASSLTSGGRPITDTQYF
>TRBV14|TRBJ2-7|NA|15|NA
TGTGCCAGCAGCCAAGGTCGAAAGGGACCCTACGAGCAGTACTTC
CASSQGRKGPYEQYF
>TRBV3-1|TRBJ2-7|TRBD2|15|few
TGTGCCAGCAGCCGAAACCTAGCGGGGTTCTACGAGCAGTACTTC
CASSRNLAGFYEQYF
>TRBV6-2/TRBV6-3|TRBJ2-2|NA|16|NA
TGTGCCAGCAGTTACATAGGGACGGGGAACACCGGGGAGCTGTTTTTT
CASSYIGTGNTGELFF
>TRBV4-3|TRBJ2-3|TRBD1|17|NA
TGCGCCAGCAGCCAGAGGCCCCACAGGGGAAGCACAGATACGCAGTATTTT
CASSQRPHRGSTDTQYF
>TRBV4-2|TRBJ1-2|NA|15|NA
TGTGCCAGCAGCCAAGCGATGGGGGTTAACTATGGCTACACCTTC
CASSQAMGVNYGYTF
>TRBV29-1|TRBJ1-4|NA|12|NA
TGCAGCGTTGGTAATCGGAATGAAGAACTGTTTTTT
CSVGNRNEELFF
>TRBV7-2|TRBJ1-2|NA|14|NA
TGTGCCAGCAGCTTAGGGGACCCCTTCTATGGCTACACCTTC
CASSLGDPFYGYTF